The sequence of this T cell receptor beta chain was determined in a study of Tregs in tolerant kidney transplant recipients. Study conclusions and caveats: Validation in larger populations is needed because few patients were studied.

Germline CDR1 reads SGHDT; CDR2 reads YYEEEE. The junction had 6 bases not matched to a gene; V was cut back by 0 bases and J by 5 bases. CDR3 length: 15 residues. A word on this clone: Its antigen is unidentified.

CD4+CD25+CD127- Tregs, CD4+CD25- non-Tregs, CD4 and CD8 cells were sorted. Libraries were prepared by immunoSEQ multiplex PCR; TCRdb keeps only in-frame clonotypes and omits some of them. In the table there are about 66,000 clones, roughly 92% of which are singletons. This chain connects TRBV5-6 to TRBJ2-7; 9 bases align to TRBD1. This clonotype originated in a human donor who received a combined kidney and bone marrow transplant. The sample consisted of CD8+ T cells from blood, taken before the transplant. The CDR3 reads CASSLAGQGYHEQYF. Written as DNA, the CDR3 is TGTGCCAGCAGCTTGGCAGGACAGGGGTACCACGAGCAGTACTTC.